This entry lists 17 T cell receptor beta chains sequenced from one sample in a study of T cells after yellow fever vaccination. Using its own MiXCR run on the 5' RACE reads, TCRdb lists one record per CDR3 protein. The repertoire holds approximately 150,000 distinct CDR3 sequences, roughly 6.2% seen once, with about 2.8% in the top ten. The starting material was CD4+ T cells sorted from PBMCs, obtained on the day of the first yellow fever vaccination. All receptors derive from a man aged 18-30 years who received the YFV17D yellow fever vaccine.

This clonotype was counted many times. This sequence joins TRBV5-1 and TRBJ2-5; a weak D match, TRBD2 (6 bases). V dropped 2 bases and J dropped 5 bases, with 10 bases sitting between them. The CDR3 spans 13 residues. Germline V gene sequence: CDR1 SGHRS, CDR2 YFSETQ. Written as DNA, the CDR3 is TGCGCCAGCAGCTTCGCGGGGCTTGAGACCCAGTACTTC. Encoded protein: CASSFAGLETQYF.

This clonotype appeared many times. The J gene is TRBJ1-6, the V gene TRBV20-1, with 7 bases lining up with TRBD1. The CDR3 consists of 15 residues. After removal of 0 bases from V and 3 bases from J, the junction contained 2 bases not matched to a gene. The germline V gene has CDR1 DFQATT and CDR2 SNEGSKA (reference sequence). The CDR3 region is CSARDWDSYNSPLHF. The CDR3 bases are TGCAGTGCTAGAGATTGGGACAGCTATAATTCACCCCTCCACTTT.

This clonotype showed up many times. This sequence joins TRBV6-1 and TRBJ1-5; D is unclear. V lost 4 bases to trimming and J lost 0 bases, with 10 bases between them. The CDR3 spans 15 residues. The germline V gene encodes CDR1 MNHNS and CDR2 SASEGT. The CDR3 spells CASSGSSYSNQPQHF. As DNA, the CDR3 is TGTGCCAGCAGTGGAAGCAGTTATAGCAATCAGCCCCAGCATTTT.

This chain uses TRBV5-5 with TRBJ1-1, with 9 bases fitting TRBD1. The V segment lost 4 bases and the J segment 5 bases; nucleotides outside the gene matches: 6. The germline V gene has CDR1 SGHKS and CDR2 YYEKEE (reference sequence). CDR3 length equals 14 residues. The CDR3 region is CASSATGQGTEAFF. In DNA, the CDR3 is TGTGCCAGCAGCGCGACCGGACAGGGGACTGAAGCTTTCTTT.

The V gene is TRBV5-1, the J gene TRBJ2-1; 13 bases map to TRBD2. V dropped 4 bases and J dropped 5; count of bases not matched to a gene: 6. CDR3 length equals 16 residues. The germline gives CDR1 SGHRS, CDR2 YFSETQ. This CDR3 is CASSIGTSGANNEQFF. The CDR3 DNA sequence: TGCGCCAGCAGCATAGGGACTAGCGGGGCCAACAATGAGCAGTTCTTC. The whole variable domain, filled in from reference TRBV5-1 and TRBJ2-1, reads KAGVTQTPRYLIKTRGQQVTLSCSPISGHRSVSWYQQTPGQGLQFLFEYFSETQRNKGNFPGRFSGRQFSNSRSEMNVSTLELGDSALYLCASSIGTSGANNEQFFGPGTRLTVL.

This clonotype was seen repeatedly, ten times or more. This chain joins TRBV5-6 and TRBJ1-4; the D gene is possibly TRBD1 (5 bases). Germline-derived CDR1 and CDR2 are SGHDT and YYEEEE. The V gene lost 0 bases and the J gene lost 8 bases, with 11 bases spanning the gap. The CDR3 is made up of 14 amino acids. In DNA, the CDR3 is TGTGCCAGCAGCTTGGCCGGGGGGGACGAAAAACTGTTTTTT. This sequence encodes CASSLAGGDEKLFF.

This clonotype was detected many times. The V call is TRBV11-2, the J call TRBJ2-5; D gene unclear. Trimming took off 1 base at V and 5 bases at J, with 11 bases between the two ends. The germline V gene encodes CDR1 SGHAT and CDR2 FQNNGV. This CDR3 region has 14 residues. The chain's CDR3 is CASSLGRAWETQYF. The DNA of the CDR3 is TGTGCCAGCAGCTTAGGAAGGGCCTGGGAGACCCAGTACTTC.

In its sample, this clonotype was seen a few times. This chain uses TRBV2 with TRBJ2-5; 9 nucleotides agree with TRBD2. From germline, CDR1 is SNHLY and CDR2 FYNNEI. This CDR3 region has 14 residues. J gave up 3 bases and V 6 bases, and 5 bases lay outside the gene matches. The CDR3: CASRSGTSKETQYF. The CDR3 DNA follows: TGTGCCAGCAGGTCTGGGACTAGCAAAGAGACCCAGTACTTC.

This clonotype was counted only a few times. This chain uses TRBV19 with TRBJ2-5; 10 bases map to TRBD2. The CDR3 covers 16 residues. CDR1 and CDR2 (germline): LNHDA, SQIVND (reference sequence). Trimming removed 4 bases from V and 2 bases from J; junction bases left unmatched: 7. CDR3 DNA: TGTGCCAGTAGTACGGGGACTAGCGAACTACAAGAGACCCAGTACTTC. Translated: CASSTGTSELQETQYF.

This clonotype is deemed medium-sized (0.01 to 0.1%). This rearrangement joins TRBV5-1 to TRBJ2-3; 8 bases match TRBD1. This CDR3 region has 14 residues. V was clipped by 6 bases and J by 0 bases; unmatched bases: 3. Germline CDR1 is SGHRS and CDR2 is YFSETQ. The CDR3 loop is CASKGQGSTDTQYF. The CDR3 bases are TGCGCCAGCAAAGGACAGGGCAGCACAGATACGCAGTATTTT.

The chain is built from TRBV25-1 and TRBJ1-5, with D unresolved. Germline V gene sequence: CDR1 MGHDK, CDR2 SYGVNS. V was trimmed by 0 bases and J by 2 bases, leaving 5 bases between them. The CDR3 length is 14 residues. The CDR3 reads CASSEYQGNQPQHF. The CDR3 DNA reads TGTGCCAGCAGTGAATACCAGGGCAATCAGCCCCAGCATTTT. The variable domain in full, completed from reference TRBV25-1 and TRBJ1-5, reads EADIYQTPRYLVIGTGKKITLECSQTMGHDKMYWYQQDPGMELHLIHYSYGVNSTEKGDLSSESTVSRIRTEHFPLTLESARPSHTSQYLCASSEYQGNQPQHFGDGTRLSIL.

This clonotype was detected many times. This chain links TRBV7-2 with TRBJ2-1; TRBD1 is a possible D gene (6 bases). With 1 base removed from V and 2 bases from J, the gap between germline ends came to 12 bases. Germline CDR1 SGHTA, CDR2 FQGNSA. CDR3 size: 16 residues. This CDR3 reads CASSLGWGRTYNEQFF. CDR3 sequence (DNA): TGTGCCAGCAGCTTAGGGTGGGGGCGCACCTACAATGAGCAGTTCTTC.

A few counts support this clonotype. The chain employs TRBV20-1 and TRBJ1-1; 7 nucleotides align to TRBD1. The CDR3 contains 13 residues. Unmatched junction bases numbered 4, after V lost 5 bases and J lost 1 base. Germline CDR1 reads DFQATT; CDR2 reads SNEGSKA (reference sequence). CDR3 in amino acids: CSAARTGNTEAFF. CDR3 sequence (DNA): TGCAGTGCTGCGCGGACAGGGAACACTGAAGCTTTCTTT.

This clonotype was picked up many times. CDR3 sequence (DNA): TGTGCCAGCAACCAGGGGGACAGGGAAAATGAAAAACTGTTTTTT. It encodes CASNQGDRENEKLFF. This chain uses TRBV7-9 with TRBJ1-4; 9 bases align to TRBD1. The V gene end was trimmed by 7 bases and the J gene end by 5 bases; junction bases not matched to a gene: 8. The CDR3 totals 15 residues. CDR1 is SEHNR, CDR2 FQNEAQ, per germline (reference sequence).

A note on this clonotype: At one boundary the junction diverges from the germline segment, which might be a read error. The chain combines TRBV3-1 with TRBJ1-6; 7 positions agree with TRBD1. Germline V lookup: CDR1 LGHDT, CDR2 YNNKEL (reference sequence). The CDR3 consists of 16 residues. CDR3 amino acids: CASSQDLGQFNSLLHF. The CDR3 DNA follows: TGTGCCAGCAGCCAGGACTTGGGACAGTTTAATTCACTCCTCCACTTT.

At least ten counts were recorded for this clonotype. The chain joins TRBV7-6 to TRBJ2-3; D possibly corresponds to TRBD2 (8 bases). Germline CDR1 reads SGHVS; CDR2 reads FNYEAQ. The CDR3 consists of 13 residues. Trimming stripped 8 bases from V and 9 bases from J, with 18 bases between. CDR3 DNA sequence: TGTGCCAGCCGGGAAAGCGGGGGACAGACGCAGTATTTT. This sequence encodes CASRESGGQTQYF.

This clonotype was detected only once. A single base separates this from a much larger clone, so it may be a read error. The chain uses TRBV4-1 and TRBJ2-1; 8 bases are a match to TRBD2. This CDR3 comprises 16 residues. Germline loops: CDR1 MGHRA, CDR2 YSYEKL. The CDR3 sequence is CGSSQVRGGGLDEQFF. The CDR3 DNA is TGCGGCAGCAGCCAGGTACGGGGGGGCGGTCTCGATGAGCAGTTCTTC.